A selection of T cell receptor beta chains follows, all from one sample in a study of metastatic and nonmetastatic thyroid tumors. Using MiXCR, TCRdb re-called clones from the PCR reads. The sample lists around 52,000 clones, just under 30% occurring once. Sequenced sample: blood. Every receptor here comes from a female donor with papillary thyroid cancer or a benign thyroid nodule (not recorded which). Some clones in this sample may be carry-over from other donors' samples. The CDR3 runs from the conserved cysteine through the conserved F or W. Each record gives: D gene, V gene, J gene, clone size, CDR3 DNA, CDR3 protein. The D gene is left open where the match is weak. Rows may omit the clone size; those that give it use once, few, many or a size class.

d_call: TRBD2
v_call: TRBV2
j_call: TRBJ2-7
clone_size: NA
cdr3_nt: TGTGCCAGCAAGGGACTAGCGTTAAAAGAGCAGTACTTC
cdr3_aa: CASKGLALKEQYF

d_call: NA
v_call: TRBV11-2
j_call: TRBJ2-1
clone_size: NA
cdr3_nt: TGTGCCAGCAGCCCCCGGGGGGCAGGGGCGCTGAATGAGCAGTTCTTC
cdr3_aa: CASSPRGAGALNEQFF

d_call: TRBD1
v_call: TRBV9
j_call: TRBJ1-1
clone_size: NA
cdr3_nt: TGTGCCAGCAGCTCAGGGGGGGGCGGCAACACTGAAGCTTTCTTT
cdr3_aa: CASSSGGGGNTEAFF

d_call: NA
v_call: TRBV12-3/TRBV12-4
j_call: TRBJ1-2
clone_size: NA
cdr3_nt: TGTGCCAGCACCTATCACCCAGAGGGGGGACCTAACTATGGCTACACCTTC
cdr3_aa: CASTYHPEGGPNYGYTF

d_call: NA
v_call: TRBV11-2
j_call: TRBJ2-2
clone_size: NA
cdr3_nt: TGTGCCAGCAGCTTAGTCGTTATCACCGGGGAGCTGTTTTTT
cdr3_aa: CASSLVVITGELFF

d_call: TRBD2
v_call: TRBV6-2/TRBV6-3
j_call: TRBJ2-3
clone_size: NA
cdr3_nt: TGTGCCATCATCCCCCCCTCTGGACTAGCGGGAGAGTACACGCAGTATTTT
cdr3_aa: CAIIPPSGLAGEYTQYF

d_call: TRBD1
v_call: TRBV6-1
j_call: TRBJ1-5
clone_size: few
cdr3_nt: TGTGCCAGTACAGGGGGCGCACTGGGCAATCAGCCCCAGCATTTT
cdr3_aa: CASTGGALGNQPQHF

d_call: NA
v_call: TRBV12-3/TRBV12-4
j_call: TRBJ2-2
clone_size: NA
cdr3_nt: TGTGCCAGCACCCCCGGACAGGAGGGGACCGGGGAGCTGTTTTTT
cdr3_aa: CASTPGQEGTGELFF

d_call: NA
v_call: TRBV27
j_call: TRBJ1-6
clone_size: NA
cdr3_nt: TGTGCCAGCAGTTTACGCCCCCCGGGGCCGGCCTATAATTCACCCCTCCACTTT
cdr3_aa: CASSLRPPGPAYNSPLHF

d_call: NA
v_call: TRBV7-3
j_call: TRBJ1-5
clone_size: NA
cdr3_nt: TGTGCCAGCAGCTTGTGGAAGAATCAGCCCCAGCATTTT
cdr3_aa: CASSLWKNQPQHF

d_call: NA
v_call: TRBV15
j_call: TRBJ2-5
clone_size: few
cdr3_nt: TGTGCCACCAGCAGAGATATTAGGTACGAGACCCAGTACTTC
cdr3_aa: CATSRDIRYETQYF

d_call: NA
v_call: TRBV7-9
j_call: TRBJ2-7
clone_size: NA
cdr3_nt: TGTGCCAGCGCCCCGGGGCCGTCAGGGCGGGAGCAGTACTTC
cdr3_aa: CASAPGPSGREQYF

d_call: TRBD1
v_call: TRBV4-1
j_call: TRBJ1-1
clone_size: once
cdr3_nt: TGCGCCAGCAGCCAAGAGGCCCAGGGGGCTGAAGCTTTCTTT
cdr3_aa: CASSQEAQGAEAFF

d_call: NA
v_call: TRBV20-1
j_call: TRBJ2-3
clone_size: NA
cdr3_nt: TGCAGTGCAGCCGACAGCACAGATACGCAGTATTTT
cdr3_aa: CSAADSTDTQYF

d_call: TRBD2
v_call: TRBV20-1
j_call: TRBJ2-3
clone_size: NA
cdr3_nt: TGCAGTGCCAGAGCGGGAGGGGGCACAGATACGCAGTATTTT
cdr3_aa: CSARAGGGTDTQYF

d_call: TRBD1
v_call: TRBV28
j_call: TRBJ2-1
clone_size: NA
cdr3_nt: TGTGCCAGCAGTTTTCCCCCTGTCCCAGGGGGCCAGGCTGAGCAGTTCTTC
cdr3_aa: CASSFPPVPGGQAEQFF

d_call: NA
v_call: TRBV5-1
j_call: TRBJ2-3
clone_size: NA
cdr3_nt: TGCGCCAGCAGCTTGGGTGGGAGCACAGATACGCAGTATTTT
cdr3_aa: CASSLGGSTDTQYF

d_call: NA
v_call: TRBV3-1
j_call: TRBJ2-3
clone_size: once
cdr3_nt: TGTGCCAGCAGCCCCCAGCAGACCCCAGATACGCAGTATTTT
cdr3_aa: CASSPQQTPDTQYF

d_call: NA
v_call: TRBV5-1
j_call: TRBJ1-1
clone_size: NA
cdr3_nt: TGCGCCAGCAGCTCAGCGGGGGGATACACTGAAGCTTTCTTT
cdr3_aa: CASSSAGGYTEAFF

d_call: TRBD2
v_call: TRBV6-4
j_call: TRBJ2-3
clone_size: NA
cdr3_nt: TGTGCCAGCAGCCCGGGACTAGCTTGGACAGATACGCAGTATTTT
cdr3_aa: CASSPGLAWTDTQYF

d_call: TRBD2
v_call: TRBV11-2
j_call: TRBJ2-3
clone_size: many
cdr3_nt: TGTGCCAGCAGGTCGGGACTAGCGGAGGGAGGAGATACGCAGTATTTT
cdr3_aa: CASRSGLAEGGDTQYF

d_call: NA
v_call: TRBV2
j_call: TRBJ2-3
clone_size: NA
cdr3_nt: TGTGCCAGCAGGGGACGGGAGAAGGGAGATACGCAGTATTTT
cdr3_aa: CASRGREKGDTQYF

d_call: NA
v_call: TRBV6-5
j_call: TRBJ2-1
clone_size: few
cdr3_nt: TGTGCCAGCAGTTACTCGATACTGATGGGGGATGAGCAGTTCTTC
cdr3_aa: CASSYSILMGDEQFF

d_call: NA
v_call: TRBV12-3/TRBV12-4
j_call: TRBJ2-5
clone_size: many
cdr3_nt: TGTGCCAGCAGTTTAGGCAGGGGAGGCCAAGAGACCCAGTACTTC
cdr3_aa: CASSLGRGGQETQYF

d_call: NA
v_call: TRBV7-3
j_call: TRBJ2-2
clone_size: many
cdr3_nt: TGTGCCAGCAGCCTTTCCAATCCCCGGGGCTCGAGCGGGGAGCTGTTTTTT
cdr3_aa: CASSLSNPRGSSGELFF

d_call: TRBD1
v_call: TRBV5-6
j_call: TRBJ2-2
clone_size: many
cdr3_nt: TGTGCCAGCAGGTGGACAGGGACCGGGGAGCTGTTTTTT
cdr3_aa: CASRWTGTGELFF

d_call: TRBD2
v_call: TRBV20-1
j_call: TRBJ2-1
clone_size: NA
cdr3_nt: TGCAGTGCTAGAGCACCTCCGCCCAGAGGAACGGGAGGGCTCTACAATGAGCAGTTCTTC
cdr3_aa: CSARAPPPRGTGGLYNEQFF

d_call: NA
v_call: TRBV11-1
j_call: TRBJ2-1
clone_size: NA
cdr3_nt: TGTGCCAGCAGCTTAAGTTTTTGGGCACAAGACAGTTTCGGTGAGCAGTTCTTC
cdr3_aa: CASSLSFWAQDSFGEQFF

d_call: TRBD1
v_call: TRBV11-1
j_call: TRBJ2-7
clone_size: many
cdr3_nt: TGTGCCAGCAGCTCCCCGGACAGGGCGCCCTCCTACGAGCAGTACTTC
cdr3_aa: CASSSPDRAPSYEQYF

d_call: NA
v_call: TRBV20-1
j_call: TRBJ2-7
clone_size: NA
cdr3_nt: TGCAGTGCTAGAGATCCGGGTACTACCCTGCTGCAGTACTTC
cdr3_aa: CSARDPGTTLLQYF

d_call: NA
v_call: TRBV7-3
j_call: TRBJ1-1
clone_size: NA
cdr3_nt: TGTGCCAGCAGCCCCGGGTCCGGGAACACTGAAGCTTTCTTT
cdr3_aa: CASSPGSGNTEAFF

d_call: TRBD1
v_call: TRBV6-1
j_call: TRBJ2-7
clone_size: medium-sized
cdr3_nt: TGTGCCAGCAGCCTAGACAGGGGCCAATACGAGCAGTACTTC
cdr3_aa: CASSLDRGQYEQYF

d_call: NA
v_call: TRBV28
j_call: TRBJ2-7
clone_size: few
cdr3_nt: TGTGCCAGCAGATCTAGACGATACGAGCAGTACTTC
cdr3_aa: CASRSRRYEQYF

d_call: NA
v_call: TRBV6-1
j_call: TRBJ1-2
clone_size: few
cdr3_nt: TGTGCCAGCCGTAGGACTTCTCAAGGAGACTATGGCTACACCTTC
cdr3_aa: CASRRTSQGDYGYTF

d_call: NA
v_call: TRBV28
j_call: TRBJ1-2
clone_size: few
cdr3_nt: TGTGCCAGCAGTGACTATGGCTACACCTTC
cdr3_aa: CASSDYGYTF

d_call: NA
v_call: TRBV30
j_call: TRBJ2-2
clone_size: NA
cdr3_nt: TGTGCCTCCGGGACAACTAACACCGGGGAGCTGTTTTTT
cdr3_aa: CASGTTNTGELFF

d_call: NA
v_call: TRBV9
j_call: TRBJ2-1
clone_size: NA
cdr3_nt: TGTGCCAGCAGCCGCCAGGGGGGGGTAAAATACAATGAGCAGTTCTTC
cdr3_aa: CASSRQGGVKYNEQFF

d_call: NA
v_call: TRBV30
j_call: TRBJ2-3
clone_size: NA
cdr3_nt: TGTGCCTGGAGTGCAAACCAGAAAGATACGCAGTATTTT
cdr3_aa: CAWSANQKDTQYF

d_call: TRBD1
v_call: TRBV24-1
j_call: TRBJ2-2
clone_size: few
cdr3_nt: TGTGCCACCAGTGAACGTGACAGGGGGCACACCGGGGAGCTGTTTTTT
cdr3_aa: CATSERDRGHTGELFF

d_call: NA
v_call: TRBV5-6
j_call: TRBJ1-2
clone_size: many
cdr3_nt: TGTGCCAGCACCTTTAGAACAGGGAAGGTCATAGAGAACTATGGCTACACCTTC
cdr3_aa: CASTFRTGKVIENYGYTF

d_call: TRBD1
v_call: TRBV6-4
j_call: TRBJ1-6
clone_size: few
cdr3_nt: TGTGCCAGCAAGGGACAGGGCAATTCACCCCTCCACTTT
cdr3_aa: CASKGQGNSPLHF

d_call: NA
v_call: TRBV2
j_call: TRBJ2-1
clone_size: few
cdr3_nt: TGTGCCAGCAGCCTCAGTGGAGAGCAGTTCTTC
cdr3_aa: CASSLSGEQFF

d_call: TRBD1
v_call: TRBV24-1
j_call: TRBJ1-2
clone_size: few
cdr3_nt: TGTGCCACCAGTGTTTCGACAGGGAACTATGGCTACACCTTC
cdr3_aa: CATSVSTGNYGYTF

d_call: NA
v_call: TRBV6-2/TRBV6-3
j_call: TRBJ1-2
clone_size: few
cdr3_nt: TGTGCCAGCAGTCCCCGGGATCCTTCGAACTATGGCTACACCTTC
cdr3_aa: CASSPRDPSNYGYTF

d_call: TRBD1
v_call: TRBV6-1
j_call: TRBJ1-2
clone_size: few
cdr3_nt: TGTGCCAGCACCACCCCGGGACAGGGTAACTATGGCTACACCTTC
cdr3_aa: CASTTPGQGNYGYTF

d_call: NA
v_call: TRBV28
j_call: TRBJ1-5
clone_size: NA
cdr3_nt: TGTGCCAGCAGTTTAAGTCCCAGTCAGGGCAATCAGCCCCAGCATTTT
cdr3_aa: CASSLSPSQGNQPQHF

d_call: TRBD1
v_call: TRBV6-1
j_call: TRBJ1-5
clone_size: NA
cdr3_nt: TGTGCCAGCAGTGTCCACAGGGGACCCAATCAGCCCCAGCATTTT
cdr3_aa: CASSVHRGPNQPQHF

d_call: NA
v_call: TRBV27
j_call: TRBJ2-3
clone_size: NA
cdr3_nt: TGTGCCAGCAGTATGTGGACAGAAGTCACAGATACGCAGTATTTT
cdr3_aa: CASSMWTEVTDTQYF

d_call: TRBD1
v_call: TRBV4-1
j_call: TRBJ2-4
clone_size: many
cdr3_nt: TGCGCCAGCAGCCAACCTACAGGGGCCCCGGCCAAAAACATTCAGTACTTC
cdr3_aa: CASSQPTGAPAKNIQYF

d_call: NA
v_call: TRBV27
j_call: TRBJ1-6
clone_size: NA
cdr3_nt: TGTGCCAGCAGTTTCATCGGTCCGGGGGATTCACCCCTCCACTTT
cdr3_aa: CASSFIGPGDSPLHF

d_call: NA
v_call: TRBV20-1
j_call: TRBJ2-7
clone_size: NA
cdr3_nt: TGCAGTGCTAGTTCGTTGGGGGGAAGCTCCTACGAGCAGTACTTC
cdr3_aa: CSASSLGGSSYEQYF

d_call: NA
v_call: TRBV12-3/TRBV12-4
j_call: TRBJ2-2
clone_size: few
cdr3_nt: TGTGCCAGCAGTTTGGCGAACACCGGGGAGCTGTTTTTT
cdr3_aa: CASSLANTGELFF

d_call: NA
v_call: TRBV10-1
j_call: TRBJ2-2
clone_size: medium-sized
cdr3_nt: TGCGCCAGCAGAGATGACAGCGCGAACACCGGGGAGCTGTTTTTT
cdr3_aa: CASRDDSANTGELFF